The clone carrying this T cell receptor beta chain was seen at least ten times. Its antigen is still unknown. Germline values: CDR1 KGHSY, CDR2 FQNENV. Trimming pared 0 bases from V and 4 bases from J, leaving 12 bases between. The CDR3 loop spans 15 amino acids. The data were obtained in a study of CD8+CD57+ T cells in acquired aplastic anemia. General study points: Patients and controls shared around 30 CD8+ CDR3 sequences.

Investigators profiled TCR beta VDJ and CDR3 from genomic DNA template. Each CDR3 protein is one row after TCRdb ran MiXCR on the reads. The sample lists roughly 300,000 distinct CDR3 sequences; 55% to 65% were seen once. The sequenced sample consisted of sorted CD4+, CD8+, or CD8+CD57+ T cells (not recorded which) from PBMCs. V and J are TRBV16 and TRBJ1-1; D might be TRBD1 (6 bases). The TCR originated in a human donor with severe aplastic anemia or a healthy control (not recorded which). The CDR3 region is CASSQSIGGGTEAFF. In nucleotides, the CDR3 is TGTGCCAGCAGCCAATCGATCGGGGGCGGCACTGAAGCTTTCTTT.